The text below deals with one TCR beta chain. The antigen is unknown. This sample stems from a study of shared clonotypes between healthy human individuals. On the study more broadly: Each donor's CD4 naive and CD4 memory cells filled three plates apiece, CD8 naive two, and CD8 memory one. The study, taken as a whole, reports: Sequencing depth was predicted to influence how clonotypes are shared among donors.

V lost 2 bases to trimming and J lost 3 bases, with 7 bases between them. Germline CDR1 WSHSY, CDR2 SAAADI. The CDR3 extends over 13 amino acids. TCRdb's table, derived via immunoSEQ multiplex PCR, lists solely in-frame clones and lacks some. The data show a few million clones, 80% to 95% seen once. Specimen: naive CD4+ T cells from PBMCs. Subset noted: CD45RA+ positively selected. V gene TRBV10-2 combines with J gene TRBJ1-2; D remains ambiguous. This TCR was recovered from a man aged 18 to 30 in good health. Some clones in this sample may be carry-over from other donors' samples. The CDR3 sequence: CASSEKEYYGYTF. For the CDR3, the DNA is TGCGCCAGCAGTGAGAAGGAATACTATGGCTACACCTTC.